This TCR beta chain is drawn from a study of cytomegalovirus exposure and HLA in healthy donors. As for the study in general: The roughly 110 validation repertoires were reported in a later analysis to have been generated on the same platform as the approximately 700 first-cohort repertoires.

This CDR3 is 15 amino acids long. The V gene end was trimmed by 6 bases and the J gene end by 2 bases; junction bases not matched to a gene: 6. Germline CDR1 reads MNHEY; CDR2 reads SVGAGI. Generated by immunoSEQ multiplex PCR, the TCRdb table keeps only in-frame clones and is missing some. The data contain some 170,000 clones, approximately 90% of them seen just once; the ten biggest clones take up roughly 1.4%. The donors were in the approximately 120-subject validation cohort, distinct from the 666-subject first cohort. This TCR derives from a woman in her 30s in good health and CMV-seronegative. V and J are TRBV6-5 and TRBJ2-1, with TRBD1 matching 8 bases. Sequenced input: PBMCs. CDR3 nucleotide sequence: TGTGCCAGCAGACTCGTACAGGGGGCCTACAATGAGCAGTTCTTC. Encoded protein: CASRLVQGAYNEQFF.